These 18 T cell receptor beta chains were all obtained from the same sample, sequenced in a study of cytomegalovirus exposure and HLA in healthy donors. Primers included in the PCR were 60 Vbeta and 13 Jbeta primers. Assay: immunoSEQ multiplex PCR; the TCRdb copy retains only in-frame clones and omits some. Of approximately 160,000 clones listed, approximately 80% were seen once; the top ten hold 1.5% to 2%. Specimen: PBMCs. The receptors derive from a woman aged 25 to 39 in good health and CMV-seronegative.

V usage is TRBV7-9 and J usage is TRBJ2-7; TRBD1 aligns across 8 bases. Losses at the gene ends were 4 bases for V and 11 bases for J; bases not matched to a gene: 4. The CDR3 is made up of 11 amino acids. Germline CDR1 SEHNR, CDR2 FQNEAQ (reference sequence). CDR3 coding DNA: TGTGCCAGCAGCTCCTCAGGGGGCGAGTACTTC. It yields the protein CASSSSGGEYF.

This sequence joins TRBV5-1 and TRBJ2-7; 10 bases match TRBD1. V trimming: 3 bases; J trimming: 4 bases; junction bases outside the gene matches: 4. CDR3 size: 14 residues. CDR1 and CDR2 from the germline V gene are SGHRS and YFSETQ. This CDR3 is CASSSGTGEYEQYF. The CDR3 DNA reads TGCGCCAGCAGCTCCGGGACAGGGGAATACGAGCAGTACTTC.

This rearrangement joins TRBV11-2 to TRBJ2-2; D might be TRBD1 (6 bases). Looked up from germline, CDR1 is SGHAT and CDR2 is FQNNGV. The length of the CDR3 is 16 residues. Deletions cut 1 base from V and 0 bases from J, with 9 bases between. The CDR3 DNA is TGTGCCAGCAGCTTAGCCAGGGGCCCGAACACCGGGGAGCTGTTTTTT. Its protein product is CASSLARGPNTGELFF.

The rearrangement joins TRBV5-1 to TRBJ2-5; TRBD1 matches at 7 bases. The CDR3 is made up of 16 amino acids. V dropped 3 bases and J dropped 2; count of bases not matched to a gene: 10. The germline V gene has CDR1 SGHRS and CDR2 YFSETQ. In DNA, the CDR3 is TGCGCCAGCAGCTCAGTGACGGGACAGCTACAAGAGACCCAGTACTTC. It encodes CASSSVTGQLQETQYF.

The chain has TRBV5-4 and TRBJ2-1; 8 bases are shared with TRBD2. This CDR3 contains 16 residues. Germline CDR1 is SGHNT and CDR2 is YYREEE (reference sequence). J gave up 2 bases and V 4 bases, and 8 bases lay outside the gene matches. The CDR3 reads CASSTGGPNTYNEQFF. CDR3 nucleotides: TGTGCCAGCAGCACGGGGGGGCCCAACACCTACAATGAGCAGTTCTTC.

The chain carries TRBV4-2 and TRBJ2-1; D remains ambiguous. The CDR3 runs to 13 residues. CDR1 is LGHNA and CDR2 is YNFKEQ in the germline V gene. V was shortened by 4 bases and J by 5 bases, with 9 bases between the two germline ends. The CDR3 spells CASSLVTHNEQFF. The CDR3 nucleotides read TGTGCCAGCAGCCTAGTAACCCACAATGAGCAGTTCTTC.

V and J are TRBV30 and TRBJ2-5; TRBD2 matches at 9 bases. The CDR3 extends over 17 amino acids. V trimming: 3 bases; J trimming: 0 bases; junction bases outside the gene matches: 11. CDR1 GTSNPN and CDR2 SVGIG come from the germline V gene (reference sequence). The CDR3: CAWRTVGIAGDQETQYF. In DNA form, the CDR3 reads TGTGCCTGGAGGACGGTCGGGATAGCGGGAGACCAAGAGACCCAGTACTTC. The full variable domain, with the rest looked up from reference TRBV30 and TRBJ2-5, is SQTIHQWPATLVQPVGSPLSLECTVEGTSNPNLYWYRQAAGRGLQLLFYSVGIGQISSEVPQNLSASRPQDRQFILSSKKLLLSDSGFYLCAWRTVGIAGDQETQYFGPGTRLLVL.

The V and J genes are TRBV29-1 and TRBJ1-1; 8 bases line up with TRBD1. V lost 5 bases, J lost 3 bases, and 2 bases stayed unmatched. This CDR3 contains 12 residues. CDR1 and CDR2 (germline): SQVTM, ANQGSEA. CDR3 sequence reads: CSVTTGDTEAFF. As DNA, the CDR3 is TGCAGCGTTACGACAGGGGACACTGAAGCTTTCTTT. The entire variable domain, with the rest obtained from reference TRBV29-1 and TRBJ1-1, is as follows: SAVISQKPSRDICQRGTSLTIQCQVDSQVTMMFWYRQQPGQSLTLIATANQGSEATYESGFVIDKFPISRPNLTFSTLTVSNMSPEDSSIYLCSVTTGDTEAFFGQGTRLTVV.

The V gene is TRBV5-1, the J gene TRBJ1-1; D uncertain. Germline V lookup: CDR1 SGHRS, CDR2 YFSETQ. The CDR3 loop spans 16 amino acids. Trimming left V 0 bases short and J 1 base short, with 13 bases between. CDR3 amino acids: CASSLVTDFTNTEAFF. The CDR3 DNA is TGCGCCAGCAGCTTGGTAACGGACTTTACGAACACTGAAGCTTTCTTT. The variable domain in full, completed from reference TRBV5-1 and TRBJ1-1, reads KAGVTQTPRYLIKTRGQQVTLSCSPISGHRSVSWYQQTPGQGLQFLFEYFSETQRNKGNFPGRFSGRQFSNSRSEMNVSTLELGDSALYLCASSLVTDFTNTEAFFGQGTRLTVV.

CDR3 sequence (DNA): TGCGCCAGCAGCGCCCCGTCGGGGGGGGCTGGAAACACCATATATTTT. Amino acids: CASSAPSGGAGNTIYF. The chain employs TRBV5-1 and TRBJ1-3; weak D call: TRBD1 (5 bases). The CDR3 contains 16 residues. Germline V gives CDR1 SGHRS, CDR2 YFSETQ. Trimming took 4 bases from V and 2 from J, leaving 16 bases between them.

The rearrangement uses TRBV18 and TRBJ1-5, with 11 bases fitting TRBD1. In germline, CDR1 is KGHSH, CDR2 LQKENI. V shed 2 bases and J 6 bases; nucleotides not matched to a gene: 9. This CDR3 has 17 residues. The CDR3 loop is CASSPGLGQGVSQPQHF. CDR3 sequence (DNA): TGTGCCAGCTCACCAGGTTTGGGACAGGGGGTTAGTCAGCCCCAGCATTTT.

The chain links TRBV2 to TRBJ1-1; D may be TRBD1 (5 bases). Germline V gives CDR1 SNHLY, CDR2 FYNNEI. V was shortened by 5 bases and J by 0 bases, with 10 bases between the two germline ends. There are 14 residues in the CDR3. The CDR3 DNA follows: TGTGCCAGCAGTCGACAGAAAATGAACACTGAAGCTTTCTTT. Its protein product is CASSRQKMNTEAFF.

The rearrangement links TRBV7-8 to TRBJ2-5; possibly TRBD1 for D (7 bases). Per the germline V gene, CDR1 is SGHVS and CDR2 is FQNEAQ. V shed 2 bases and J shed 4 bases, with 14 bases lying between them. The length of the CDR3 is 15 residues. The CDR3 sequence is CASSLWGQGGETQYF. The DNA for the CDR3 is TGTGCCAGCAGCTTATGGGGCCAGGGGGGAGAGACCCAGTACTTC.

The J gene is TRBJ2-7, the V gene TRBV5-6; TRBD1 agrees at 7 bases. CDR3 length: 13 amino acids. CDR1 and CDR2 (germline): SGHDT, YYEEEE. With V trimmed by 3 bases and J by 4 bases, 4 bases remained unmatched. The CDR3 sequence: CASSYRDSYEQYF. The CDR3 DNA follows: TGTGCCAGCAGCTACCGGGACAGTTACGAGCAGTACTTC.

The chain links TRBV18 to TRBJ2-5; a possible D gene is TRBD1 (6 bases). The CDR3 sequence is 14 residues long. Germline V lookup: CDR1 KGHSH, CDR2 LQKENI. Between the trimmed V and J ends, which lost 4 bases and 5 bases, there was a span of 14 bases. The CDR3 nucleotides read TGTGCCAGCTCACGGGCAGGGGCGGGCGAGACCCAGTACTTC. Encoded protein: CASSRAGAGETQYF.

This clone has just a few counts. The rearrangement joins TRBV5-1 to TRBJ1-2; D not resolved. Trimming took off 0 bases at V and 8 bases at J, with 8 bases between the two ends. CDR1 and CDR2 (germline): SGHRS, YFSETQ. CDR3 length: 12 amino acids. The CDR3 region has the DNA TGCGCCAGCAGCTTGGACGCGTCGGGCTACACCTTC. The encoded protein is CASSLDASGYTF.

The chain uses TRBV6-5 and TRBJ2-7; D not certain. The CDR3 length is 16 residues. V lost 2 bases and J 0 bases, leaving 14 bases between the germline ends. Germline CDR1 and CDR2: MNHEY and SVGAGI. CDR3 sequence reads: CASSYNGGYYSYEQYF. CDR3 coding DNA: TGTGCCAGCAGTTACAATGGCGGATATTACTCCTACGAGCAGTACTTC.

The chain combines TRBV6-5 with TRBJ2-7, with 8 bases that match TRBD2. The V gene's germline CDR1 is MNHEY and CDR2 SVGAGI. V lost 0 bases and J lost 7; bases outside the gene matches: 5. This CDR3 is 14 amino acids long. CDR3 loop: CASSYSDGRGEQYF. The DNA for the CDR3 is TGTGCCAGCAGTTACTCGGACGGGAGGGGAGAGCAGTACTTC.